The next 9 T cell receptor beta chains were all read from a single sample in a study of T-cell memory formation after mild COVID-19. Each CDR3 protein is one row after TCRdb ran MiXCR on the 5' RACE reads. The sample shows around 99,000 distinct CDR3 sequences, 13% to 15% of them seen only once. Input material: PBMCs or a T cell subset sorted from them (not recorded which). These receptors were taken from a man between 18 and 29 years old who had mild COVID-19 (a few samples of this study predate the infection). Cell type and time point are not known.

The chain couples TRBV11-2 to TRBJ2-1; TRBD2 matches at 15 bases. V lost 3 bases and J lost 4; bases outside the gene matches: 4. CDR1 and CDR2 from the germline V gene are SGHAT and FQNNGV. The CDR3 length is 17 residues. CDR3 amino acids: CASSFWTSGGGYNEQFF. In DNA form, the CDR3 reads TGTGCCAGCAGCTTCTGGACTAGCGGGGGGGGTTACAATGAGCAGTTCTTC.

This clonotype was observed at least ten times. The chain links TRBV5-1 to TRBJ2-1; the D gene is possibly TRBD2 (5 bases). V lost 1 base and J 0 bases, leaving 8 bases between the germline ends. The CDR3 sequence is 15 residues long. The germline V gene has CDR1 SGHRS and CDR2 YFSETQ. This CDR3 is CASSLTGSSYNEQFF. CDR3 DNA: TGCGCCAGCAGCTTGACGGGGAGCTCCTACAATGAGCAGTTCTTC.

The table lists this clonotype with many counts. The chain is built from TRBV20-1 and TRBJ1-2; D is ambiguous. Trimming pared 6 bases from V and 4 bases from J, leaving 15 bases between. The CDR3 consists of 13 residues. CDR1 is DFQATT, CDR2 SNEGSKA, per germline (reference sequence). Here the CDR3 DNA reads TGCAGTGCCCTAGACATATGGGCCTATGGCTACACCTTC. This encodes CSALDIWAYGYTF.

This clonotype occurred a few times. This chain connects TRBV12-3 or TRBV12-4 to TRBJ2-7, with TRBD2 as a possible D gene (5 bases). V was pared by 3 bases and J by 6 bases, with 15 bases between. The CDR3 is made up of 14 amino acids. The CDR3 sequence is CASSFSDGVLEQYF. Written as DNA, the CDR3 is TGTGCCAGCAGTTTTAGCGATGGTGTTCTCGAGCAGTACTTC.

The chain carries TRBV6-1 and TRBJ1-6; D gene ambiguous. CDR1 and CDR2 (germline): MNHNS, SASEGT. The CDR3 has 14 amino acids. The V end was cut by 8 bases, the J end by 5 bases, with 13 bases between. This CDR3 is CASPGNADNSPLHF. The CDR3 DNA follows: TGTGCCAGCCCTGGTAACGCCGATAATTCACCCCTCCACTTT.

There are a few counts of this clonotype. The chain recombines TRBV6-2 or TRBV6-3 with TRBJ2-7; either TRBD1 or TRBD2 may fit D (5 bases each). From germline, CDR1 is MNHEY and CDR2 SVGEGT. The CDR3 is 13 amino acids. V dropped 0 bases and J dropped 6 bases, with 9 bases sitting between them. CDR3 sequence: CASSYSIGAEQYV. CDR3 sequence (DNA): TGTGCCAGCAGTTACTCGATCGGGGCCGAGCAGTACGTC.

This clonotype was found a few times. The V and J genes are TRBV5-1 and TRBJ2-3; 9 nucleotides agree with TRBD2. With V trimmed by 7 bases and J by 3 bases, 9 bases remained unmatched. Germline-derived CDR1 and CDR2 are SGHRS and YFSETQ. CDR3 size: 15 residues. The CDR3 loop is CASWTSALETDTQYF. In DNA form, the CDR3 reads TGCGCCAGCTGGACTAGCGCCCTAGAGACAGATACGCAGTATTTT. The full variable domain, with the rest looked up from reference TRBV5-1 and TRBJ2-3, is KAGVTQTPRYLIKTRGQQVTLSCSPISGHRSVSWYQQTPGQGLQFLFEYFSETQRNKGNFPGRFSGRQFSNSRSEMNVSTLELGDSALYLCASWTSALETDTQYFGPGTRLTVL.

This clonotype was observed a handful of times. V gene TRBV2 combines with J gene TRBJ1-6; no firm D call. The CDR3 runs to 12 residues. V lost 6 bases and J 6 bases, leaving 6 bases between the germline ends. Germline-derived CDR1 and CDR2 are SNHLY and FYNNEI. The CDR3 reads CASSQFNSPLHF. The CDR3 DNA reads TGTGCCAGCAGCCAGTTTAATTCACCCCTCCACTTT.

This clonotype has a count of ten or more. In DNA form, the CDR3 reads TGTGCCTGGAGTGGTACGAACAGAGGCTATGGCTACACCTTC. Residues: CAWSGTNRGYGYTF. The V and J genes are TRBV30 and TRBJ1-2; D gene unclear. Trimming pared 1 base from V and 4 bases from J, leaving 13 bases between. The germline gives CDR1 GTSNPN, CDR2 SVGIG (reference sequence). The CDR3 loop spans 14 amino acids.